A selection of T cell receptor beta chains follows, all from one sample in a study of PD-1 blockade in classical Hodgkin lymphoma. Clones were sequenced by immunoSEQ multiplex PCR, and TCRdb holds only the in-frame ones, with some missing. Of around 28,000 clones listed, approximately 87% were seen once; the top ten hold about a fifth. The material was peripheral blood mononuclear cells (PBMCs), obtained before the second cycle of nivolumab. All receptors derive from a human donor with classical Hodgkin lymphoma. Each CDR3 is given with its conserved first and last residue. A D gene is named only where the DNA matches it firmly. The size field is filled for only some rows; it gives once, few, many or a size class.

size	D	J	V	CDR3	DNA
NA	NA	TRBJ1-6	TRBV6-6	CASSYSISGNSPLHF	TGTGCCAGCAGTTACTCGATCAGCGGTAATTCACCCCTCCACTTT
NA	TRBD1	TRBJ2-7	TRBV19	CASSRSGTGNYEQYF	TGTGCCAGTAGTAGATCCGGGACAGGCAACTACGAGCAGTACTTC
NA	NA	TRBJ2-7	TRBV6-5	CASRPLQGLTYEQYF	TGTGCCAGCAGGCCCCTCCAGGGCCTAACCTACGAGCAGTACTTC
NA	NA	TRBJ1-1	TRBV10-3	CAISGQLNTEAFF	TGTGCCATCAGTGGACAACTGAACACTGAAGCTTTCTTT
few	NA	TRBJ2-1	TRBV5-1	CASSPDVSYNEQFF	TGCGCCAGCAGCCCGGACGTTTCCTACAATGAGCAGTTCTTC
NA	TRBD2	TRBJ2-7	TRBV9	CASSATSGPRDEQYF	TGTGCCAGCAGCGCCACTAGCGGGCCAAGGGACGAGCAGTACTTC
NA	NA	TRBJ2-1	TRBV28	CASSHPSGPPGLF	TGTGCCAGCAGTCACCCTTCGGGACCCCCAGGACTCTTC
few	NA	TRBJ1-5	TRBV2	CASSADSNQPQHF	TGTGCCAGCAGTGCTGACAGCAATCAGCCCCAGCATTTT
NA	NA	TRBJ1-1	TRBV28	CASSSPQIANTEAFF	TGTGCCAGCAGTTCCCCCCAGATTGCCAACACTGAAGCTTTCTTT
NA	NA	TRBJ1-1	TRBV7-9	CASSWGRGTEAFF	TGTGCCAGCAGCTGGGGACGAGGCACTGAAGCTTTCTTT
NA	NA	TRBJ1-1	TRBV4-3	CASSQDGQGNTEAFF	TGCGCCAGCAGCCAAGATGGGCAGGGGAACACTGAAGCTTTCTTT
NA	NA	TRBJ2-5	TRBV7-2	CASSTQQETQYF	TGTGCCAGCAGCACCCAACAAGAGACCCAGTACTTC
NA	NA	TRBJ1-5	TRBV7-2	CASSLGHRRDQPQHF	TGTGCCAGCAGCTTGGGACACAGACGAGATCAGCCCCAGCATTTT
NA	TRBD1	TRBJ1-2	TRBV19	CASTDTGEVYGYTF	TGTGCCAGCACCGACACAGGGGAGGTATATGGCTACACCTTC
once	NA	TRBJ2-5	TRBV5-1	CASTPQGRETQYF	TGCGCCAGCACTCCTCAAGGCCGGGAGACCCAGTACTTC
NA	TRBD1	TRBJ2-5	TRBV11-3	CASSLPRTGGAETQYF	TGTGCCAGCAGCTTACCCCGGACAGGGGGCGCGGAGACCCAGTACTTC
NA	NA	TRBJ2-6	TRBV19	CASSYTGPAGANVLTF	TGTGCCAGTAGCTATACAGGGCCAGCTGGGGCCAACGTCCTGACTTTC
NA	TRBD2	TRBJ2-7	TRBV7-2	CASSSHPSGRKYF	TGTGCCAGCAGCTCCCACCCTAGCGGGAGGAAGTACTTC
NA	NA	TRBJ2-1	TRBV7-8	CASSLASLGVSYNEQFF	TGTGCCAGCAGCTTAGCGTCCCTCGGGGTATCCTACAATGAGCAGTTCTTC
NA	TRBD1	TRBJ1-2	TRBV4-3	CASSQDQGAGSGYTF	TGCGCCAGCAGCCAAGATCAGGGGGCGGGATCGGGCTACACCTTC
NA	TRBD2	TRBJ2-7	TRBV9	CASSLGASGRVSYEQYF	TGTGCCAGCAGCCTAGGTGCTAGCGGGAGGGTAAGCTACGAGCAGTACTTC
NA	NA	TRBJ1-4	TRBV4-3	CASSQAAGLAEKLFF	TGCGCCAGCAGCCAAGCCGCAGGGTTGGCTGAAAAACTGTTTTTT
NA	NA	TRBJ1-3	TRBV7-2	CASSPLGGRIGQGGNTIYF	TGTGCCAGCAGCCCCCTGGGCGGCAGGATAGGGCAAGGCGGAAACACCATATATTTT
NA	NA	TRBJ1-2	TRBV7-6	CASSLADHLGYTF	TGTGCCAGCAGCTTAGCCGACCACCTGGGCTACACCTTC
NA	NA	TRBJ2-7	TRBV28	CASSSSPLWNYEQYF	TGTGCCAGCAGTTCGAGCCCTCTCTGGAACTACGAGCAGTACTTC
medium-sized	TRBD1	TRBJ2-4	TRBV27	CASSSRQGLAKNIQYF	TGTGCCAGCAGTTCCCGACAGGGATTAGCCAAAAACATTCAGTACTTC
NA	NA	TRBJ1-1	TRBV7-9	CASSLVNTEAFF	TGTGCCAGCAGCTTAGTAAACACTGAAGCTTTCTTT
NA	NA	TRBJ1-2	TRBV5-6	CASSEESWAGALGYGYTF	TGTGCCAGCAGCGAGGAAAGCTGGGCAGGGGCTTTGGGCTATGGCTACACCTTC
NA	NA	TRBJ2-2	TRBV7-9	CASSHTGFPGELFF	TGTGCCAGCAGCCATACAGGGTTCCCCGGGGAGCTGTTTTTT
once	TRBD1	TRBJ2-2	TRBV4-3	CASSQGIQGAGGELFF	TGCGCCAGCAGCCAGGGCATTCAGGGGGCTGGCGGGGAGCTGTTTTTT
NA	NA	TRBJ2-3	TRBV30	CAGAARRGGRGDTQYF	TGTGCCGGAGCAGCAAGGAGGGGGGGCCGAGGTGATACGCAGTATTTT
NA	NA	TRBJ1-1	TRBV10-2	CASSSRGSTEAFF	TGCGCCAGCAGTAGCAGGGGTTCCACTGAAGCTTTCTTT
NA	NA	TRBJ1-1	TRBV6-5	CASSYSGGFGITEAFF	TGTGCCAGCAGTTACTCTGGGGGATTTGGGATCACTGAAGCTTTCTTT
NA	NA	TRBJ2-5	TRBV9	CASSRLGNYVGETQYF	TGTGCCAGCAGCCGCCTAGGAAACTATGTTGGAGAGACCCAGTACTTC
NA	TRBD2	TRBJ2-7	TRBV7-2	CASSFNAVAGAYEQYF	TGTGCCAGCAGCTTTAACGCTGTAGCGGGAGCATACGAGCAGTACTTC
few	NA	TRBJ1-3	TRBV5-6	CASTILIGPVGNTIYF	TGTGCCAGCACCATTCTTATTGGACCGGTGGGAAACACCATATATTTT
NA	NA	TRBJ2-3	TRBV7-3	CASSLNRDVADTQYF	TGTGCCAGCAGCTTGAACAGGGACGTCGCAGATACGCAGTATTTT
NA	NA	TRBJ1-1	TRBV18	CASSPIGVALGTEAFF	TGTGCCAGCTCACCAATCGGAGTGGCTCTGGGGACTGAAGCTTTCTTT
once	TRBD2	TRBJ2-5	TRBV25-1	CAAGGAKTQYF	TGTGCCGCGGGGGGCGCGAAGACCCAGTACTTC
few	NA	TRBJ1-1	TRBV2	CASSDPLWNTEAFF	TGTGCCAGCAGTGACCCCCTGTGGAACACTGAAGCTTTCTTT